This is a list of T cell receptor beta chains from one sample in a study of response to subunit inactivated influenza vaccine. TCRdb re-called the RT-PCR reads through MiXCR, storing one row per CDR3 protein. The sample consists of around 600,000 distinct CDR3 sequences, 11% of them appearing once. The same specimen was also included in a second study, on T cells expressing NK-cell markers.

Material: PBMCs from blood, obtained on the day of vaccination. The receptor set was obtained from a man aged 50 or older who received an inactivated influenza vaccine. CDR3s include the opening cysteine and the closing phenylalanine or tryptophan. Size is omitted from some rows. Given values are once, few, many or a class for expanded clones.

len	abundance	v_gene	j_gene	CDR3aa
16	many	TRBV30	TRBJ2-3	CAWSSGTSVDTDTQYF
13	-	TRBV12-3/TRBV12-4	TRBJ2-7	CASSSHDGYEQYF
16	few	TRBV12-3/TRBV12-4	TRBJ2-5	CASSPSVLARGETQYF
17	few	TRBV9	TRBJ2-2	CASSVRDRGINTGELFF
15	few	TRBV18	TRBJ1-3	CASSPGGASGNTIYF
15	many	TRBV5-5	TRBJ1-5	CASSVQGGAGQPQHF
13	few	TRBV10-3	TRBJ2-5	CATSQGYQETQYF
14	few	TRBV28	TRBJ1-4	CASSTDGANEKLFF
18	-	TRBV6-1	TRBJ2-1	CASSSGRASRTSYNEQFF
14	-	TRBV20-1	TRBJ2-7	CSASLRARGDEQYF
15	-	TRBV12-3/TRBV12-4	TRBJ2-7	CASSFIGSRLYEQYF
15	few	TRBV7-9	TRBJ1-3	CASSLGGGNGNTIYF
14	-	TRBV5-1	TRBJ1-3	CASSLGYSGNTIYF
11	-	TRBV29-1	TRBJ2-2	CSVQDTEELFF
13	-	TRBV20-1	TRBJ2-5	CSATREGKETQYF
17	few	TRBV4-3	TRBJ2-2	CASSQAIGTGVTGELFF
14	-	TRBV6-1	TRBJ2-4	CASSDGGAKNIQYF
14	many	TRBV6-2/TRBV6-3	TRBJ2-7	CASSPAQGAKEQYF
14	few	TRBV6-2/TRBV6-3	TRBJ2-1	CASRFIESYNEQFF
15	-	TRBV7-9	TRBJ2-7	CASSPGHGGSYEQYF
14	-	TRBV12-3/TRBV12-4	TRBJ2-2	CASCHRAGTGELFF
17	few	TRBV28	TRBJ2-5	CAAREGQKVRYQETQYF